This T cell receptor (beta chain) derives from a study of blood T cell repertoires in COVID-19. This clone showed up just a few times. The assay was immunoSEQ multiplex PCR, and TCRdb's table has in-frame clones only and misses some. This sample has more than 200,000 clones, with about nine tenths found just once. Germline CDR1 is SGDLS and CDR2 is YYNGEE. Losses at the gene ends were 4 bases for V and 7 bases for J; bases not matched to a gene: 4. The CDR3 consists of 12 residues. The chain uses TRBV9 and TRBJ1-1; 7 bases match TRBD1. This sequence originates from a woman aged 30 to 39 with COVID-19, enrolled during active disease. The sequenced sample was peripheral blood. The CDR3 here is CASSRDSNEAFF. CDR3 coding DNA: TGTGCCAGCAGCAGGGACAGCAATGAAGCTTTCTTT.